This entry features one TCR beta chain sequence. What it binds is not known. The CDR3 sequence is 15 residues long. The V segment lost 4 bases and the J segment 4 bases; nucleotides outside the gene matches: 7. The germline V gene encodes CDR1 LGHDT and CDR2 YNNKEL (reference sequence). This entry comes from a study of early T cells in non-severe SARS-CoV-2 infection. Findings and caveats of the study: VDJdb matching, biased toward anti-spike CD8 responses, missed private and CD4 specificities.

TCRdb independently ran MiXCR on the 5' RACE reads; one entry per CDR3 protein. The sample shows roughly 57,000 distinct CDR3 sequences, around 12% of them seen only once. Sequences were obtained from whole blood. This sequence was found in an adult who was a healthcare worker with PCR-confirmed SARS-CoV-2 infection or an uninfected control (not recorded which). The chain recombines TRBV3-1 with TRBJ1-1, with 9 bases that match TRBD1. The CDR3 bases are TGTGCCAGCAGCCTGAGGACAGGGGTGGCCACTGAAGCTTTCTTT. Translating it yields CASSLRTGVATEAFF.